The 13 T cell receptor beta chains listed next were all sequenced from one sample in a study of blood T cell repertoires in COVID-19. TCRdb keeps only in-frame clones here, not all; method: immunoSEQ multiplex PCR. The data contain 370,000 or so clones, about four fifths of them singletons. Material for sequencing was peripheral blood. These receptors were taken from a human donor with acute or convalescent COVID-19. The donor label of this sample is uncertain.

The chain employs TRBV5-1 and TRBJ2-3, with no clear D. From germline, CDR1 is SGHRS and CDR2 YFSETQ. V was cut by 5 bases and J by 4 bases, with 5 bases left in between. The CDR3 has 11 residues. CDR3 in amino acids: CASRDSDTQYF. The CDR3 DNA is TGCGCCAGCAGAGACTCAGATACGCAGTATTTT.

This clone was picked up a small number of times. V is TRBV28 and J is TRBJ1-6; tentative D call: TRBD1 (5 bases). V dropped 2 bases and J dropped 10 bases, with 15 bases sitting between them. Germline V gene sequence: CDR1 MDHEN, CDR2 SYDVKM. The CDR3 contains 15 residues. CDR3 coding DNA: TGTGCCAGCAGTTTAGCCGGGACTTCGGGATCACCCCTCCACTTT. It codes for CASSLAGTSGSPLHF.

This chain connects TRBV2 to TRBJ1-4; the match to TRBD1 covers 10 bases. The CDR3 loop spans 19 amino acids. V lost 6 bases, J lost 0 bases, and 13 bases stayed unmatched. Germline CDR1 SNHLY, CDR2 FYNNEI. CDR3 sequence: CASRAGQGISLATNEKLFF. Here the CDR3 DNA reads TGTGCCAGCAGAGCGGGACAGGGGATAAGCCTTGCAACTAATGAAAAACTGTTTTTT. The whole variable domain, remainder taken from reference TRBV2 and TRBJ1-4, is EPEVTQTPSHQVTQMGQEVILRCVPISNHLYFYWYRQILGQKVEFLVSFYNNEISEKSEIFDDQFSVERPDGSNFTLKIRSTKLEDSAMYFCASRAGQGISLATNEKLFFGSGTQLSVL.

This chain uses TRBV28 with TRBJ1-6; TRBD1 matches 9 bases. Germline V gene lookup returns CDR1 MDHEN and CDR2 SYDVKM. The V gene end was trimmed by 10 bases and the J gene end by 7 bases; junction bases not matched to a gene: 2. CDR3 length: 12 amino acids. CDR3 in amino acids: CANGQGNSPLHF. In DNA form, the CDR3 reads TGTGCCAACGGACAGGGGAATTCACCCCTCCACTTT.

This chain connects TRBV5-4 to TRBJ2-7; weak D call: TRBD2 (5 bases). Trimming removed 5 bases at V and 5 bases at J, with 14 bases between. Germline-derived CDR1 and CDR2 are SGHNT and YYREEE (reference sequence). This CDR3 has 13 residues. In nucleotides, the CDR3 is TGTGCCAGCAGACTCCAAGGGAGACACGAGCAGTACTTC. It is translated as CASRLQGRHEQYF.

This clone was picked up one time. This chain joins TRBV20-1 and TRBJ2-5; D not certain. Germline lookup yields CDR1 DFQATT and CDR2 SNEGSKA (reference sequence). The germline V and J ends were trimmed by 6 bases and 7 bases, with 12 bases remaining between them. The CDR3 sequence is 11 residues long. The CDR3 protein is CSALLSRTQYF. For the CDR3, the DNA is TGCAGTGCCCTGCTCTCTAGGACCCAGTACTTC.

V and J are TRBV5-1 and TRBJ1-2; D gene ambiguous. The ends were cut back, 0 bases at V and 3 bases at J, with 9 bases in the middle. Germline-derived CDR1 and CDR2 are SGHRS and YFSETQ. The CDR3 is 14 residues long. DNA of the CDR3: TGCGCCAGCAGCTTGGCGGGCGGGGACTATGGCTACACCTTC. Translation gives CASSLAGGDYGYTF.

V gene TRBV6-5 combines with J gene TRBJ2-4; 10 bases agree with TRBD1. J lost 11 bases, V lost 9 bases, and 4 bases had no gene match. The germline V gene encodes CDR1 MNHEY and CDR2 SVGAGI. The CDR3 spans 11 residues. CDR3 nucleotide sequence: TGTGCCAGTGGACAGGGGGTGGTTCAGTACTTC. It translates to CASGQGVVQYF.

This chain links TRBV11-2 with TRBJ2-1; 7 bases fit TRBD2. Per germline, CDR1 SGHAT and CDR2 FQNNGV. The V and J ends lost 0 bases and 6 bases, in that order; junction bases with no gene match: 17. The CDR3 totals 19 residues. The CDR3: CASSLDRAQLGERGNEQFF. In DNA form, the CDR3 reads TGTGCCAGCAGCTTAGATCGCGCCCAATTGGGTGAGCGGGGCAATGAGCAGTTCTTC.

The chain uses TRBV7-9 and TRBJ1-1; the D gene is possibly TRBD1 (5 bases). Germline CDR1 and CDR2: SEHNR and FQNEAQ (reference sequence). CDR3 size: 14 residues. Trimming stripped 5 bases from V and 4 bases from J, with 14 bases between. CDR3 DNA: TGTGCCAGCAGCCTACAGGTAGGGCTCACTGAAGCTTTCTTT. Protein: CASSLQVGLTEAFF.

This chain's CDR3 is CASSQGVPLGNEQFF. The CDR3 DNA reads as TGTGCCAGCAGCCAAGGGGTTCCCCTCGGGAATGAGCAGTTCTTC. This sequence joins TRBV4-2 and TRBJ2-1; no clear D gene. This CDR3 region has 15 residues. The germline gives CDR1 LGHNA, CDR2 YNFKEQ. Trimming removed 1 base from V and 7 bases from J, with 14 bases in between.

The rearrangement uses TRBV29-1 and TRBJ2-1; 9 bases are shared with TRBD1. In germline, CDR1 is SQVTM, CDR2 ANQGSEA. CDR3 length: 15 amino acids. J was trimmed by 9 bases and V by 6 bases; bases with no gene match: 15. CDR3 sequence: CSVARDRGKRAEQFF. CDR3 in DNA: TGCAGCGTCGCGAGAGACAGGGGGAAGCGTGCTGAGCAGTTCTTC.

This CDR3 is CATKKELSGNTIYF. DNA for the CDR3: TGTGCCACCAAGAAGGAGCTCTCTGGAAACACCATATATTTT. This chain links TRBV10-3 with TRBJ1-3; D call uncertain. With 10 bases removed from V and 0 bases from J, the gap between germline ends came to 13 bases. CDR3 size: 14 residues. Germline V lookup: CDR1 ENHRY, CDR2 SYGVKD.